This is a list of T cell receptor beta chains from one sample in a study of T cell repertoires in cytomegalovirus infection. One entry per CDR3 protein results from TCRdb running MiXCR on the reads. The sample shows around 310,000 distinct CDR3 sequences, 29% of them seen only once. Their specific antigens are unknown. Sequencing used cultured PBMCs, obtained from culture after CMV antigen stimulation. The receptors come from a human donor in good health (CMV status not recorded). Some clones in this sample may be carry-over from other donors' samples. CDR3s leave out the opening cysteine and the closing phenylalanine or tryptophan.

TRBV7-8,12,TRBJ2-1,ASIKRESGNEQF
TRBV20-1,13,TRBJ2-7,SARGTTSGSYEQY
TRBV7-2,14,TRBJ2-3,ASSLSTSGRTDTQY
TRBV6-5,12,TRBJ2-1,ASSLGLGANEQF
TRBV12-3/TRBV12-4,14,TRBJ1-1,ASSSLRDTKNTEAF
TRBV5-1,12,TRBJ1-5,ASSLAGGDQPQH
TRBV5-5,12,TRBJ1-5,ASSWGRNNQPQH
TRBV23-1,13,TRBJ1-2,ASSQIREQNYGYT
TRBV9,13,TRBJ2-5,ASTMLGDVAETQY
TRBV6-9,11,TRBJ2-2,ASTGQGAGELF
TRBV7-9,14,TRBJ2-5,ASSRWAGGVRETQY
TRBV15,10,TRBJ1-6,ATSRDQSALH
TRBV12-3/TRBV12-4,12,TRBJ1-1,ASTIGQGNTEAF
TRBV19,12,TRBJ1-5,ASRSGAMGQPQH
TRBV11-1,12,TRBJ2-1,ASSTLQGGNEQF
TRBV28,12,TRBJ2-6,ASIPGSGANVLT
TRBV20-1,13,TRBJ2-7,SATIAGGSVYEQY
TRBV7-8,12,TRBJ2-7,ASSLEAGGYEQY
TRBV7-2,14,TRBJ1-2,ASRGGQGGLVYGYT
TRBV12-3/TRBV12-4,13,TRBJ1-5,ASSPGQISNQPQH
TRBV6-5,14,TRBJ1-2,ASSYGVRMGKDGYT
TRBV12-3/TRBV12-4,12,TRBJ1-5,ASSSFPTNQPQH
TRBV6-1,12,TRBJ2-7,ASRKGRGTYEQY
TRBV6-6,10,TRBJ1-2,ASSDSPYGYT
TRBV29-1,12,TRBJ2-5,SVEEVRRQETQY
TRBV12-3/TRBV12-4,12,TRBJ1-1,ASARRSGWTEAF
TRBV7-9,13,TRBJ2-3,ASSPRTVRTDTQY
TRBV12-3/TRBV12-4,13,TRBJ1-5,ASSRQKGASQPQH
TRBV27,14,TRBJ1-6,ASRLGTGIDNSPLH
TRBV11-1,14,TRBJ2-2,ASSFSGRAGTGELF
TRBV14,12,TRBJ2-7,ASSQPYKAYEQY
TRBV4-2,16,TRBJ2-3,ASSQDLVGLASADTQY
TRBV6-2/TRBV6-3,11,TRBJ1-5,ASTIRRRQPQH
TRBV2,13,TRBJ1-5,ASSNHRGRNQPQH
TRBV25-1,13,TRBJ2-7,ASSASGTADYEQY
TRBV11-1,13,TRBJ2-5,ASSLGAVTPETQY
TRBV12-3/TRBV12-4,13,TRBJ2-7,ASSRTGGSSYEQY
TRBV29-1,11,TRBJ1-1,SVEVKSYTEAF
TRBV10-3,11,TRBJ2-6,AVLGSGANVLT
TRBV27,12,TRBJ2-7,ASSFTTGGYEQY
TRBV5-1,12,TRBJ2-7,ASSLDGEAYEQY
TRBV10-3,11,TRBJ1-2,AITGVGDYGYT
TRBV10-3,13,TRBJ1-3,ASRGGSPSGNTIY
TRBV7-8,14,TRBJ2-3,ASSLRLAGGPDTQY
TRBV6-6,11,TRBJ2-3,ASSWPTGITQY
TRBV18,13,TRBJ2-2,ASSPRGPNTGELF
TRBV7-2,11,TRBJ2-3,ASSHAGVDTQY
TRBV4-2,13,TRBJ2-2,ASSQGRPGTGELF
TRBV27,11,TRBJ1-1,ASSYGQLAEAF
TRBV14,13,TRBJ1-1,ASSQVGGLNTEAF
TRBV4-2,15,TRBJ2-5,ASSQEGTSGQGETQY
TRBV7-8,13,TRBJ1-2,ASSRSAVPRYGYT
TRBV11-3,10,TRBJ2-1,ASSRRNNEQF
TRBV7-2,10,TRBJ2-5,ASSRGGETQY
TRBV12-3/TRBV12-4,11,TRBJ2-5,ASSFGLGETQY
TRBV3-1,12,TRBJ1-4,ASSQDLANEKLF
TRBV27,13,TRBJ2-5,ASSTRDRVDETQY
TRBV7-8,13,TRBJ1-1,ASSPGRGRNTEAF